What follows are 13 T cell receptor beta chains derived from one specimen sequenced in a study of T-cell reconstitution after alpha-beta-depleted transplantation in children. TCRbeta library preparation incorporated unique molecular identifiers. MiXCR was run by TCRdb on the PCR reads, yielding one entry per CDR3 protein. Of around 600,000 distinct CDR3 sequences in the sample, around 17% were seen once. Sequencing was performed on PBMCs from the stem cell graft donor, taken from the stem cell graft. The receptors come from a human donor who donated a stem cell graft to a child with acute myeloid leukemia.

In nucleotides, the CDR3 is TGTGCCTGGAGTGCCTCAGGGGGATACACCGGGGAGCTGTTTTTT. Encoded protein: CAWSASGGYTGELFF. V is TRBV30 and J is TRBJ2-2, with 7 bases that match TRBD1. Germline CDR1 GTSNPN, CDR2 SVGIG (reference sequence). V lost 1 base and J lost 3; bases outside the gene matches: 5. The CDR3 is 15 amino acids.

The chain joins TRBV5-1 to TRBJ2-7; 7 nucleotides match TRBD1. CDR3 size: 15 residues. Trimming took 2 bases from V and 0 from J; bases not matched to a gene: 5. Germline CDR1 reads SGHRS; CDR2 reads YFSETQ. The CDR3 region is CASSFSGGPSYEQYV. As DNA, the CDR3 is TGCGCCAGCAGCTTTTCAGGGGGACCCTCCTACGAGCAGTACGTC.

The chain is built from TRBV9 and TRBJ2-3; 11 bases fit TRBD2. CDR1 and CDR2 from the germline V gene are SGDLS and YYNGEE. The CDR3 is made up of 17 amino acids. V trimming: 3 bases; J trimming: 6 bases; junction bases outside the gene matches: 12. In DNA, the CDR3 is TGTGCCAGCAGCGCAACTACTAGCGGGGGAGGTGAGGATACGCAGTATTTT. Protein: CASSATTSGGGEDTQYF.

The V and J genes are TRBV30 and TRBJ2-7; D call uncertain. The CDR3 runs 11 residues. The germline gives CDR1 GTSNPN, CDR2 SVGIG (reference sequence). V shed 3 bases and J shed 5 bases, with 8 bases lying between them. The CDR3 sequence: CAWRDLHEQYF. The CDR3 DNA is TGTGCCTGGAGAGACTTGCACGAGCAGTACTTC.

This clonotype was picked up many times. The chain has TRBV20-1 and TRBJ2-7; D is possibly TRBD2 (5 bases). Germline-derived CDR1 and CDR2 are DFQATT and SNEGSKA (reference sequence). The germline V and J ends were trimmed by 3 bases and 0 bases, with 12 bases remaining between them. The CDR3 spans 14 residues. The CDR3 bases are TGCAGTGCTAGTCGGGGAAGCGTCTCCTACGAGCAGTACTTC. This translates into CSASRGSVSYEQYF.

V is TRBV9 and J is TRBJ2-1; D is unclear. In germline, CDR1 is SGDLS, CDR2 YYNGEE. V was clipped by 3 bases and J by 2 bases, with 15 bases between them. CDR3 length equals 16 residues. The CDR3 region is CASSEGRVIPYNEQFF. The CDR3 DNA reads as TGTGCCAGCAGCGAAGGACGGGTTATACCCTACAATGAGCAGTTCTTC. Looking up the rest from reference TRBV9 and TRBJ2-1 gives the full variable domain: DSGVTQTPKHLITATGQRVTLRCSPRSGDLSVYWYQQSLDQGLQFLIQYYNGEERAKGNILERFSAQQFPDLHSELNLSSLELGDSALYFCASSEGRVIPYNEQFFGPGTRLTVL.

This clonotype was counted between two and nine times. V gene TRBV6-2 or TRBV6-3 combines with J gene TRBJ1-4; a weak D match, TRBD1 (5 bases). Germline CDR1 reads MNHEY; CDR2 reads SVGEGT. V was clipped by 11 bases and J by 8 bases, with 39 bases between them. This CDR3 is built from 20 residues. The CDR3, as DNA: TGTGCCGCTCCTCGGCCTTGGGGGTTCGCCCCCCTATGGAGCGTCGAAAAACTGTTTTTT. Its translation is CAAPRPWGFAPLWSVEKLFF.

This clonotype was counted only a few times. The chain is built from TRBV9 and TRBJ2-5; TRBD2 agrees at 9 bases. The V gene end was trimmed by 3 bases and the J gene end by 4 bases; junction bases not matched to a gene: 10. In germline, CDR1 is SGDLS, CDR2 YYNGEE. This CDR3 region has 16 residues. The CDR3 reads CASSGLSGGRGETQYF. In DNA, the CDR3 is TGTGCCAGCAGCGGACTGAGCGGGGGGAGGGGAGAGACCCAGTACTTC.

The gene calls are TRBV28 and TRBJ2-7, with 10 nucleotides matching TRBD1. Trimming at V came to 5 bases and at J to 2 bases, leaving 3 bases not matched to a gene. Germline V CDR1 and CDR2: MDHEN, SYDVKM. The length of the CDR3 is 14 residues. CDR3: CASSHGQGAYEQYV. CDR3 in DNA: TGTGCCAGCAGTCATGGACAGGGGGCCTACGAGCAGTACGTC.

This clonotype has ten or more counts. The V call is TRBV20-1, the J call TRBJ2-1; 9 bases fit TRBD1. The CDR3 has 16 amino acids. Germline CDR1 reads DFQATT; CDR2 reads SNEGSKA (reference sequence). Trimming took 7 bases from V and 7 from J; bases not matched to a gene: 17. The CDR3 DNA follows: TGCAGTGAAAGCGGAGCGGGACAGGGAGTGGGAAATGAGCAGTTCTTC. Translation gives CSESGAGQGVGNEQFF.

In this sample, this clonotype turned up many times. The V gene is TRBV5-5, the J gene TRBJ2-7, with 13 positions matching TRBD2. Losses at the gene ends were 5 bases for V and 3 bases for J; bases not matched to a gene: 5. The CDR3 is 15 residues long. Germline CDR1 and CDR2: SGHKS and YYEKEE (reference sequence). The CDR3 loop reads CASSSTSGGHYEQYF. CDR3 sequence (DNA): TGTGCCAGCAGTTCGACTAGCGGGGGGCACTACGAGCAGTACTTC.

The table lists this clonotype with a few counts. The rearrangement uses TRBV7-9 and TRBJ2-5, with D perhaps TRBD2 (6 bases). Germline V CDR1 and CDR2: SEHNR, FQNEAQ (reference sequence). V shed 1 base and J shed 2 bases, with 17 bases lying between them. The CDR3 covers 17 residues. CDR3 nucleotide sequence: TGTGCCAGCAGCTTAGGAGGGAGGCATAGGGTGCAAGAGACCCAGTACTTC. Protein product: CASSLGGRHRVQETQYF.

This clonotype was seen only a few times. The CDR3 DNA reads as TGCGCCAGCAGTGTACGTGGCTACACCTTC. Amino acid sequence: CASSVRGYTF. V gene TRBV10-1 combines with J gene TRBJ1-2; the D is unclear. CDR1 WNHNN and CDR2 SYGVQD come from the germline V gene (reference sequence). The CDR3 contains 10 residues. V dropped 4 bases and J dropped 7 bases, with 4 bases sitting between them.